Listed below are T cell receptor beta chains from one sample, sequenced in a study of T cell responses to AZD1222 COVID-19 vaccine. The repertoire was sequenced with immunoSEQ multiplex PCR; TCRdb's copy has only in-frame clones and lacks some. The sample includes around 210,000 clones, 94% seen only once; the top ten take 1.7%. The specimen comprised peripheral blood, sampled 28 days after the second dose of the MenACWY control vaccine. The receptors come from an adult who received the MenACWY meningococcal vaccine as a control. The CDR3 runs from the conserved cysteine through the conserved F or W. The D gene is left open where the match is weak. Not every row has a clone size; where given, it reads once, few, many or a size class.

D	J	V	size	CDR3	DNA
.	TRBJ2-7	TRBV19	.	CASSPGPSPAYYEQYF	TGTGCCAGTAGTCCCGGTCCCTCCCCGGCCTACTACGAGCAGTACTTC
TRBD2	TRBJ2-7	TRBV11-2	.	CASSYGLAGIYEQYF	TGTGCCAGCAGCTACGGACTAGCGGGGATCTACGAGCAGTACTTC
.	TRBJ2-3	TRBV4-3	.	CASSQDLGGGTDTQYF	TGCGCCAGCAGCCAAGATCTTGGAGGGGGCACAGATACGCAGTATTTT
.	TRBJ1-4	TRBV19	.	CASAKLTEGEKLFF	TGTGCCAGTGCGAAACTGACGGAAGGTGAAAAACTGTTTTTT
.	TRBJ1-4	TRBV10-1	.	CASTEGSRPDATNEKLFF	TGCGCCAGCACCGAGGGGAGCAGGCCCGATGCAACTAATGAAAAACTGTTTTTT
.	TRBJ1-1	TRBV13	.	CASSLGRGTEAFF	TGTGCCAGCAGCTTGGGTCGGGGCACTGAAGCTTTCTTT
TRBD1	TRBJ2-7	TRBV7-9	many	CASAKTGNYDEQYF	TGTGCCAGCGCCAAGACAGGGAATTATGACGAGCAGTACTTC
.	TRBJ1-1	TRBV9	.	CASRALGGTEAFF	TGTGCCAGTCGCGCGTTGGGGGGCACTGAAGCTTTCTTT
.	TRBJ1-5	TRBV7-9	.	CASGPLGVDQPQHF	TGTGCCAGCGGGCCCCTGGGTGTCGATCAGCCCCAGCATTTT
.	TRBJ1-4	TRBV5-1	.	CASSLGGVGEKLFF	TGCGCCAGCAGCTTGGGAGGGGTCGGGGAAAAACTGTTTTTT
.	TRBJ1-1	TRBV20-1	.	CSAIRRTEAFF	TGCAGTGCTATTAGGAGGACTGAAGCTTTCTTT
.	TRBJ1-5	TRBV6-6	.	CASSPGTLGQPQHF	TGTGCCAGCAGCCCCGGGACACTGGGACAGCCCCAGCATTTT
.	TRBJ1-4	TRBV5-4	once	CASSLAATNEKLFF	TGTGCCAGCAGCTTGGCAGCAACTAATGAAAAACTGTTTTTT
.	TRBJ2-7	TRBV5-4	.	CASNSRDGSSYEQYF	TGTGCCAGCAACAGCCGGGACGGTAGCTCCTACGAGCAGTACTTC
.	TRBJ2-3	TRBV13	.	CASSFGGTQYF	TGTGCCAGCAGCTTTGGGGGTACGCAGTATTTT
.	TRBJ1-1	TRBV5-4	.	CASSLPQGEPEAFF	TGTGCCAGCAGCTTACCACAGGGTGAACCTGAAGCTTTCTTT
.	TRBJ1-1	TRBV28	once	CASSLISMNTEAFF	TGTGCCAGCAGTTTGATCAGCATGAACACTGAAGCTTTCTTT
.	TRBJ1-2	TRBV6-4	.	CASSLTATNYGYTF	TGTGCCAGCTCATTGACAGCGACAAACTATGGCTACACCTTC
TRBD1	TRBJ2-7	TRBV7-9	.	CASSPPDRRHYEQYF	TGTGCCAGCAGCCCCCCGGACAGGAGACACTACGAGCAGTACTTC
.	TRBJ2-3	TRBV9	once	CASSAGSRADTQYF	TGTGCCAGCAGCGCAGGGAGTCGGGCAGATACGCAGTATTTT
.	TRBJ2-5	TRBV24-1	.	CATSSPSAETQYF	TGTGCCACCAGTAGCCCTTCCGCGGAGACCCAGTACTTC
.	TRBJ1-5	TRBV19	.	CATGEGESNQPQHF	TGTGCCACCGGTGAGGGCGAGAGCAATCAGCCCCAGCATTTT
.	TRBJ1-2	TRBV19	.	CASSTSTNYGYTF	TGTGCCAGTAGTACATCAACTAACTATGGCTACACCTTC
.	TRBJ1-1	TRBV27	.	CASSHGGTEAFF	TGTGCCAGCAGTCATGGGGGGACTGAAGCTTTCTTT
.	TRBJ2-7	TRBV30	.	CAWSLGTYEQYF	TGTGCCTGGAGTCTAGGAACCTACGAGCAGTACTTC
.	TRBJ1-2	TRBV29-1	.	CSVEWDGYTF	TGCAGCGTTGAGTGGGACGGCTACACCTTC
.	TRBJ1-2	TRBV7-9	once	CASSSPGGSNGYTF	TGTGCCAGCAGCTCCCCCGGGGGGTCCAATGGCTACACCTTC
.	TRBJ2-1	TRBV5-1	.	CASSLVGESYNEQFF	TGCGCCAGCAGCTTGGTGGGGGAGTCCTACAATGAGCAGTTCTTC
.	TRBJ2-5	TRBV5-1	few	CASSGQETQYF	TGCGCCAGCAGCGGCCAAGAGACCCAGTACTTC
TRBD2	TRBJ2-3	TRBV7-9	.	CASSRDGLATDTQYF	TGTGCCAGCAGCCGAGACGGACTAGCGACAGATACGCAGTATTTT